This TCR beta chain was profiled in a study of blood T cells in healthy people across ages. Germline loops: CDR1 MDHEN, CDR2 SYDVKM. The CDR3 extends over 16 amino acids. Trimming cost V 5 bases and J 3 bases; bases outside gene matches: 8. Next came a second PCR, run for roughly 6 to 11 cycles, which used a sample-barcoded 5' primer along with a J-beta primer mix. TCRdb independently ran MiXCR on the 5' RACE reads; one entry per CDR3 protein. The table has over 750,000 distinct CDR3 sequences, around 25% seen once; the top ten hold roughly a tenth. The study, taken as a whole, reports: Across the age range, TCR beta diversity per million T cells fell in a roughly linear way.

This clonotype has more than one count but fewer than ten. The antigen is undetermined. These data also formed part of another study, on T cells of mothers and their children.

Sequenced material: blood. V usage is TRBV28 and J usage is TRBJ2-1, with 9 nucleotides matching TRBD1. This clonotype was obtained from a boy between 10 and 17 years old in good health. The CDR3 region has the DNA TGTGCCAGCAGTGTTACCGGGACAGGGCTCTACAATGAGCAGTTCTTC. Its translation: CASSVTGTGLYNEQFF.